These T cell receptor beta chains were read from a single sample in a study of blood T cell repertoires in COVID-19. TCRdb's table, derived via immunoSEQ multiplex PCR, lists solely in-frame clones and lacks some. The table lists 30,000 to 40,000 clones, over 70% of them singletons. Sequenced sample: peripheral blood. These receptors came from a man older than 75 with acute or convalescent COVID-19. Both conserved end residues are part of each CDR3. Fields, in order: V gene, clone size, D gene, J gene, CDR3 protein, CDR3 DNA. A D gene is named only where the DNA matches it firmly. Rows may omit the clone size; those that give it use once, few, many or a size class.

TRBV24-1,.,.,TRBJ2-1,CATSGVGAGNEQFF,TGTGCCACCAGTGGGGTGGGGGCGGGCAATGAGCAGTTCTTC
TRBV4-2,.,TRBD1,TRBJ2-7,CASSQDQDRVYEQYF,TGTGCCAGCAGCCAAGATCAAGACAGGGTCTACGAGCAGTACTTC
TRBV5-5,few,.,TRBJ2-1,CASSFTGEEQFF,TGTGCCAGCAGCTTCACCGGTGAAGAGCAGTTCTTC
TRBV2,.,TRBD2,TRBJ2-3,CASSDGTSGTDTQYF,TGTGCCAGCAGCGATGGGACTAGCGGGACAGATACGCAGTATTTT
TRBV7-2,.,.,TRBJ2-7,CASSFGSTGTYEQYF,TGTGCCAGCAGCTTCGGTTCTACGGGAACCTACGAGCAGTACTTC
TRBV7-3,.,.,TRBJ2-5,CASSRSSWETQYF,TGTGCCAGCAGCCGATCGAGCTGGGAGACCCAGTACTTC
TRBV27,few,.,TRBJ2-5,CASSSALQETQYF,TGTGCCAGCAGTAGCGCACTCCAAGAGACCCAGTACTTC
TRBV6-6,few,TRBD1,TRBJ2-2,CASSDSGTVTGELFF,TGTGCCAGCAGTGACTCCGGGACAGTTACCGGGGAGCTGTTTTTT
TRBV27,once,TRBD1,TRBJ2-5,CASRDRQETQYF,TGTGCCAGCAGGGACAGGCAAGAGACCCAGTACTTC
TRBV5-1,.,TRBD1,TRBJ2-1,CASSLAQGFDEQFF,TGCGCCAGCAGCTTGGCACAGGGGTTCGATGAGCAGTTCTTC
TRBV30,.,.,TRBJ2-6,CAWSAWRNSVASGANVLTF,TGTGCCTGGAGTGCTTGGAGGAATTCCGTCGCCTCTGGGGCCAACGTCCTGACTTTC
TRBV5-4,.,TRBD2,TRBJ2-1,CASSREGTSGHNEQFF,TGTGCCAGCAGCCGGGAAGGGACTAGCGGGCACAATGAGCAGTTCTTC
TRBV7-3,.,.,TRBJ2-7,CASSLEGPPGRYEQYF,TGTGCCAGCAGCTTGGAGGGACCCCCAGGGCGGTACGAGCAGTACTTC
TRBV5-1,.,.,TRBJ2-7,CASSQPDRSAYEQYF,TGCGCCAGCAGCCAACCGGACAGATCGGCCTACGAGCAGTACTTC
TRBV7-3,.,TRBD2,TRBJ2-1,CASRVPGLAGYNEQFF,TGTGCCAGCAGGGTTCCGGGACTAGCGGGGTACAATGAGCAGTTCTTC
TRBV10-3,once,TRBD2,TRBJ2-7,CAISDTSGRYEQYF,TGTGCCATCAGTGATACTAGCGGACGCTACGAGCAGTACTTC
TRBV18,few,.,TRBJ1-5,CASSPSRVQPQHF,TGTGCCAGCTCACCGTCCAGGGTCCAGCCCCAGCATTTT
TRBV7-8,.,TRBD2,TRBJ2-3,CASSQSGSTSDTQYF,TGTGCCAGCAGCCAAAGCGGGAGTACTAGCGATACGCAGTATTTT
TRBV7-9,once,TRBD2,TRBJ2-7,CASSLSGDQAGEQYF,TGTGCCAGCAGCTTATCGGGGGACCAAGCGGGAGAGCAGTACTTC
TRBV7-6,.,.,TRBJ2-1,CASSLLGGPSYNEQFF,TGTGCCAGCAGCTTACTTGGGGGCCCCTCCTACAATGAGCAGTTCTTC
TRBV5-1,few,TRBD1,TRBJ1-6,CASSLLGQGNSPLHF,TGCGCCAGCAGCTTGTTGGGACAGGGGAATTCACCCCTCCACTTT
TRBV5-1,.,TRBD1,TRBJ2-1,CASSLGPETGGPSYNEQFF,TGCGCCAGCAGCTTGGGTCCCGAGACAGGGGGCCCATCCTACAATGAGCAGTTCTTC
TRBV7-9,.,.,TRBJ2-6,CASSPRGGANVLTF,TGTGCCAGCAGCCCTAGGGGTGGGGCCAACGTCCTGACTTTC
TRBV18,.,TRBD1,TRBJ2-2,CASSPRGQGARAGELFF,TGTGCCAGCTCACCACGCGGACAGGGGGCAAGGGCCGGGGAGCTGTTTTTT
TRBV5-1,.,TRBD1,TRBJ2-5,CASSLNRGQETQYF,TGCGCCAGCAGCTTGAACAGGGGACAAGAGACCCAGTACTTC
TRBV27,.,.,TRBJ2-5,CASSTRLLGTQYF,TGTGCCAGCAGCACCCGACTGCTCGGGACCCAGTACTTC
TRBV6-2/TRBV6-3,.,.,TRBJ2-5,CASTPPRGEGQETQYF,TGTGCCAGCACCCCCCCCAGGGGAGAGGGTCAAGAGACCCAGTACTTC
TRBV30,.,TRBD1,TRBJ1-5,CAWSVNRGQPQHF,TGTGCCTGGAGTGTAAACAGGGGCCAGCCCCAGCATTTT
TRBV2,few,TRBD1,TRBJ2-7,CASLRGTGGYEQYF,TGTGCCAGCCTCCGGGGGACAGGGGGCTACGAGCAGTACTTC
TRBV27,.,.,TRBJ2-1,CASSLSYETYNEQFF,TGTGCCAGCAGTTTATCCTACGAAACCTACAATGAGCAGTTCTTC
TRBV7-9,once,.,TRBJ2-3,CASSPTGDTQYF,TGTGCCAGCAGCCCCACAGGTGATACGCAGTATTTT
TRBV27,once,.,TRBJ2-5,CASSPRVRETQYF,TGTGCCAGCAGTCCCAGGGTTCGGGAGACCCAGTACTTC
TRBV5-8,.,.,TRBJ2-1,CASSLVRGSEQFF,TGTGCCAGCAGCTTGGTGCGGGGTAGTGAGCAGTTCTTC
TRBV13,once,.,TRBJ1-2,CASSSPRYSHREGGYTF,TGTGCCAGCAGCTCCCCCCGGTATAGTCACAGGGAAGGTGGCTACACCTTC
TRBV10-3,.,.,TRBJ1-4,CAISEGASAEKLFF,TGTGCCATCAGTGAGGGGGCATCTGCTGAAAAACTGTTTTTT
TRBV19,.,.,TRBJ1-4,CASSATGLEKLFF,TGTGCCAGTAGTGCGACAGGTCTTGAAAAACTGTTTTTT
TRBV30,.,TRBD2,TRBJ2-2,CAWSVLAGTVTGELFF,TGTGCCTGGAGTGTATTAGCGGGCACAGTGACCGGGGAGCTGTTTTTT
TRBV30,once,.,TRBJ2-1,CAWGEASSYNEQFF,TGTGCCTGGGGAGAAGCGAGCTCCTACAATGAGCAGTTCTTC
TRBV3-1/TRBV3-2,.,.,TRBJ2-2,CASSQGALGELFF,TGTGCCAGCAGCCAAGGGGCTCTGGGGGAGCTGTTTTTT